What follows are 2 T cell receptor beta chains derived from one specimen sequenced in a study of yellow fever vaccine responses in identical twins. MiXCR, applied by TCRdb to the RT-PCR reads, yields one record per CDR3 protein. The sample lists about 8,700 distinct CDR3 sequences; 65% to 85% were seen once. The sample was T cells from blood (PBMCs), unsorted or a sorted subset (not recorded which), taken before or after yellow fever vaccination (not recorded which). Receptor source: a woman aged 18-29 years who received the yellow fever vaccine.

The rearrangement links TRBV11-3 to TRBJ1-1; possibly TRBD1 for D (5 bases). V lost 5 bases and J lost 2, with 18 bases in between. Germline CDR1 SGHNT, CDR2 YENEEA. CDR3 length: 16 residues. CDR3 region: CASSTFPRVPNTEAFF. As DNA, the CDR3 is TGTGCCAGCAGCACGTTCCCCAGGGTTCCTAACACTGAAGCTTTCTTT.

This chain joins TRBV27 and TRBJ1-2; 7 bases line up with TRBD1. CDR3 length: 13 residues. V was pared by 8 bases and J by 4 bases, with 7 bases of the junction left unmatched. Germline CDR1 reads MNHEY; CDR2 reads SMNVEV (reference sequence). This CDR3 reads CASAPDRSYGYTF. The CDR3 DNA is TGTGCCAGCGCTCCGGACAGGTCCTATGGCTACACCTTC.